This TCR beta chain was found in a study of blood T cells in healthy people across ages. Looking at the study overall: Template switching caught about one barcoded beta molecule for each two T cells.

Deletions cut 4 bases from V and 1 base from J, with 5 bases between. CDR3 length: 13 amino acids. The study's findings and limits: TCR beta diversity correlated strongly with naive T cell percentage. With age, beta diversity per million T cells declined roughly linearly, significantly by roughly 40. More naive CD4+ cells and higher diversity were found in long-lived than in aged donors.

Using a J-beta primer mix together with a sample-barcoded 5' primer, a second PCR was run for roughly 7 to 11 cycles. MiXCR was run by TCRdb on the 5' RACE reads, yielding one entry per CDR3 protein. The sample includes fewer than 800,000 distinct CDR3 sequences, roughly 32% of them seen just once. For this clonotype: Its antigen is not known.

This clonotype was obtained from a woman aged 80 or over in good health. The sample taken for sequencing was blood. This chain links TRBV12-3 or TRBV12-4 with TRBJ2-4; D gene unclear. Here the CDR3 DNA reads TGTGCCAGCAGTTCGAACGCCAAAAACATTCAGTACTTC. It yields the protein CASSSNAKNIQYF.